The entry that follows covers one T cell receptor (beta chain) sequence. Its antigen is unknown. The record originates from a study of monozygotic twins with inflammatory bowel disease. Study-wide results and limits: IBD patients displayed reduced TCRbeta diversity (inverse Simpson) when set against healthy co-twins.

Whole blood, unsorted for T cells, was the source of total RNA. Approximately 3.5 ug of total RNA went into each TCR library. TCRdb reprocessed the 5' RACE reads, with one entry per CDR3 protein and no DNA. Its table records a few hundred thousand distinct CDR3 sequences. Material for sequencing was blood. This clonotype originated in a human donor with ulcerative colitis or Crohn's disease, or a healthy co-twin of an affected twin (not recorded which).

The CDR3: CASSLGRGQQTQYF. The chain combines TRBV11-2 with TRBJ2-5; TCRdb picks TRBD1, but there is no DNA to check that call. CDR3 length equals 14 residues. The germline V gene encodes CDR1 SGHAT and CDR2 FQNNGV.